This TCR beta chain is drawn from a study of control samples from healthy donors and cancer patients. This clone has just one count. Deletions cut 4 bases from V and 7 bases from J, with 7 bases between. The CDR3 length is 11 residues. The germline gives CDR1 LGHDT, CDR2 YNNKEL (reference sequence). The protocol was immunoSEQ multiplex PCR, while the TCRdb copy is restricted to in-frame clones and leaves out a portion. This table has 150,000 to 200,000 clones, about 90% appearing once. The V call is TRBV3-1 (or the pseudogene TRBV3-2), the J call TRBJ2-5; no clear D. This TCR derives from a woman between 45 and 65 years old in good health. Specimen: blood. CDR3 amino acids: CASSRSRTQYF. The CDR3 DNA sequence: TGTGCCAGCAGCCGCTCACGGACCCAGTACTTC.